Each of the 17 T cell receptor beta chains below was sequenced from the same sample in a study of beta chain features in type 1 diabetes. The study's findings and limits: Researchers report that Type 1 diabetes patients had moderately but significantly shorter TCRB CDR3s across all four CD4+ subsets.

Their specific antigens are unknown. Of the isolated RNA, all was reverse transcribed, and so the sequenced material was expressed TCRB transcripts. Measured with immunoSEQ multiplex PCR; TCRdb has only the in-frame clones, and not every one. Found here are around 650,000 clones, approximately 13% of them singletons; the top ten hold more than 0.1%. The sequencing input was naive CD4+ T cells from blood. These receptors came from a man aged 30 to 39 with type 1 diabetes.

This rearrangement joins TRBV10-3 to TRBJ2-7, with D possibly TRBD1 on 5 matching bases. V was shortened by 6 bases and J by 2 bases, with 11 bases between the two germline ends. This CDR3 spans 13 amino acids. Germline lookup yields CDR1 ENHRY and CDR2 SYGVKD. CDR3 nucleotide sequence: TGTGCCATCAGAGGGGATGTGGCCTACGAGCAGTACTTC. This encodes CAIRGDVAYEQYF.

This clone has more than one count but fewer than ten. This chain links TRBV5-6 with TRBJ1-4; D call uncertain. Trimming removed 1 base from V and 4 bases from J, with 11 bases in between. CDR1 and CDR2 from the germline V gene are SGHDT and YYEEEE. This CDR3 contains 15 residues. The CDR3 DNA is TGTGCCAGCAGCTTGTTCGCCAGCAATAATGAAAAACTGTTTTTT. Amino acid sequence: CASSLFASNNEKLFF.

The sample holds a few counts of this clone. The chain combines TRBV6-5 with TRBJ1-2; D ambiguous. V gave up 2 bases and J gave up 6 bases, with 16 bases separating them. The CDR3 totals 15 residues. From germline, CDR1 is MNHEY and CDR2 SVGAGI. This CDR3 reads CASSYDSRVTNGYTF. The CDR3 DNA is TGTGCCAGCAGTTACGATTCAAGGGTAACCAATGGCTACACCTTC.

This clone has just a few counts. The chain recombines TRBV18 with TRBJ2-2; 8 nucleotides agree with TRBD1. Germline V CDR1 and CDR2: KGHSH, LQKENI. V was pared by 3 bases and J by 3 bases, with 3 bases of the junction left unmatched. CDR3 length equals 15 residues. CDR3 sequence: CASSPGQDYTGELFF. The CDR3 coding sequence is TGTGCCAGCTCACCGGGACAGGACTACACCGGGGAGCTGTTTTTT.

This clone was observed a few times. The chain links TRBV19 to TRBJ1-6; the match to TRBD1 covers 7 bases. The length of the CDR3 is 18 residues. V lost 4 bases and J lost 8; bases outside the gene matches: 17. From germline, CDR1 is LNHDA and CDR2 SQIVND (reference sequence). The DNA for the CDR3 is TGTGCCAGTAGTAGGATCCCCGGGACAGCTAGGACTGATTCACCCCTCCACTTT. Translated, it gives CASSRIPGTARTDSPLHF.

This clone was counted a few times. The chain links TRBV9 to TRBJ1-1; D is possibly TRBD1 (5 bases). With 4 bases removed from V and 7 bases from J, the gap between germline ends came to 14 bases. The germline CDR1 and CDR2 sequences are SGDLS and YYNGEE. The CDR3 spans 13 residues. As DNA, the CDR3 is TGTGCCAGCAGCTCTCAGCCGACAGATGAAGCTTTCTTT. This codes for CASSSQPTDEAFF.

This clone was counted a few times. This chain links TRBV28 with TRBJ2-5; no reliable D call. The length of the CDR3 is 14 residues. V gave up 2 bases and J gave up 4 bases, with 11 bases separating them. Germline CDR1 and CDR2: MDHEN and SYDVKM. The CDR3 sequence is CASSLQGGRETQYF. DNA of the CDR3: TGTGCCAGCAGTTTACAAGGTGGAAGAGAGACCCAGTACTTC.

The chain couples TRBV7-2 to TRBJ1-6, with TRBD1 matching over 9 bases. CDR1 and CDR2 from the germline V gene are SGHTA and FQGNSA. The V and J ends lost 7 bases and 4 bases, in that order; junction bases with no gene match: 8. The CDR3 contains 16 residues. Here the CDR3 reads CASNLGQGEYNSPLHF. The CDR3 DNA reads as TGTGCCAGCAACCTGGGACAGGGCGAATATAATTCACCCCTCCACTTT.

The V call is TRBV9, the J call TRBJ2-5, with D maybe TRBD1 (6 bases). This CDR3 contains 15 residues. The V gene lost 4 bases and the J gene lost 1 base, with 14 bases spanning the gap. Per the germline V gene, CDR1 is SGDLS and CDR2 is YYNGEE. The chain's CDR3 is CASSKLLTGQETQYF. The DNA for the CDR3 is TGTGCCAGCAGCAAACTCCTGACAGGCCAAGAGACCCAGTACTTC.

The gene calls are TRBV27 and TRBJ1-2; 8 bases align to TRBD1. This CDR3 comprises 13 residues. The germline V gene encodes CDR1 MNHEY and CDR2 SMNVEV (reference sequence). With V trimmed by 6 bases and J by 9 bases, 9 bases remained unmatched. CDR3 in DNA: TGTGCCAGCAGCCCGGGACAGGCTATCAGCTACACCTTC. Its translation is CASSPGQAISYTF.

The chain is built from TRBV30 and TRBJ2-5, with 7 bases lining up with TRBD2. Germline assignment: CDR1 GTSNPN and CDR2 SVGIG (reference sequence). J was trimmed by 6 bases and V by 0 bases; bases with no gene match: 4. The CDR3 runs to 13 residues. The DNA for the CDR3 is TGTGCCTGGAGTGTCGGCAGCGGGAAGACCCAGTACTTC. Protein product: CAWSVGSGKTQYF.

The chain combines TRBV7-2 with TRBJ2-4, with D possibly matching TRBD1 (6 bases). Trimming stripped 6 bases from V and 8 bases from J, with 14 bases between. From germline, CDR1 is SGHTA and CDR2 FQGNSA. CDR3 length: 13 residues. This chain's CDR3 is CASREGTMDIQYF. The CDR3 nucleotides read TGTGCCAGCAGAGAAGGGACAATGGACATTCAGTACTTC.

The chain carries TRBV30 and TRBJ2-1; 8 nucleotides match TRBD2. Germline CDR1 GTSNPN, CDR2 SVGIG (reference sequence). The CDR3 runs 16 residues. J was trimmed by 0 bases and V by 7 bases; bases with no gene match: 11. DNA for the CDR3: TGTGCCTTACTCTGGCGGGGGGAAAGCTCCTACAATGAGCAGTTCTTC. This translates into CALLWRGESSYNEQFF.

This clone was counted only a few times. V is TRBV4-2 and J is TRBJ2-3; D gene ambiguous. This CDR3 spans 13 amino acids. CDR1 and CDR2 (germline): LGHNA, YNFKEQ. Trimming stripped 0 bases from V and 6 bases from J, with 7 bases between. The CDR3 sequence is CASSQELWDTQYF. CDR3 DNA sequence: TGTGCCAGCAGCCAAGAACTGTGGGATACGCAGTATTTT.

This clone was seen a few times. This chain connects TRBV13 to TRBJ1-1, with D perhaps matching TRBD1 (6 bases). Trimming took 4 bases from V and 2 from J, leaving 11 bases between them. The CDR3 runs to 14 residues. In germline, CDR1 is PRHDT, CDR2 FYEKMQ (reference sequence). CDR3 amino acids: CASSSPTGNTEAFF. The CDR3 DNA sequence: TGTGCCAGCAGCTCGCCGACAGGCAACACTGAAGCTTTCTTT.

This rearrangement joins TRBV28 to TRBJ1-4, with D unresolved. Per the germline V gene, CDR1 is MDHEN and CDR2 is SYDVKM. The CDR3 loop spans 15 amino acids. The V and J ends lost 6 bases and 10 bases respectively, with 21 bases between them. CDR3 protein: CASSPPTTRGGKLFF. CDR3 nucleotide sequence: TGTGCCAGCAGCCCCCCGACGACGAGAGGCGGAAAACTGTTTTTT.

This clone was seen a handful of times. The chain carries TRBV28 and TRBJ2-7; 10 bases map to TRBD1. CDR1 and CDR2 (germline): MDHEN, SYDVKM. This CDR3 is 15 amino acids long. V was clipped by 6 bases and J by 1 base; unmatched bases: 6. The DNA for the CDR3 is TGTGCCAGCAGCACGACAGGGGGCGAATCCTACGAGCAGTACTTC. It translates to CASSTTGGESYEQYF.